The 10 T cell receptor beta chains below come from one sample, sequenced in a study of T cells expressing NK-cell markers. Following a re-call of the 5' RACE reads, TCRdb has one entry per CDR3 protein and lacks DNA. The table counts about 160,000 distinct CDR3 sequences; around 20% lies in the top ten. What was sequenced was blood T cells: a sorted CD56 or NKG2C T cell subset, CD4+ or CD8+ T cells, or bulk PBMC T cells (not recorded which). These receptor sequences come from a man aged 18-69 years in good health.

The chain recombines TRBV21-1 with TRBJ2-2; the TRBD1 assignment by TCRdb is unverifiable without DNA. TRBV21-1 corresponds to a pseudogene. This CDR3 spans 16 amino acids. The CDR3 reads CASSKKFAGDTGELFF.

The rearrangement uses TRBV11-2 and TRBJ2-3; there is no DNA to check the TCRdb D call of TRBD2. The CDR3 has 18 residues. The germline V gene has CDR1 SGHAT and CDR2 FQNNGV. CDR3: CASSSPREAGGSDGTQYF.

The chain recombines TRBV11-2 with TRBJ1-2; the D call of TRBD1 rests on TCRdb alone, since no DNA is present to check it. Germline V lookup: CDR1 SGHAT, CDR2 FQNNGV. The CDR3 has 15 residues. CDR3 residues: CASSLGGRLNYGYTF.

Here the CDR3 reads CASHARLSGEQYF. This chain joins TRBV5-6 and TRBJ2-7; with no DNA, the TCRdb D assignment of TRBD1 cannot be verified. Germline V gene data show CDR1 as SGHDT and CDR2 as YYEEEE. The CDR3 loop spans 13 amino acids.

This CDR3 is CASSLVRAYNEQFF. The chain recombines TRBV11-1 with TRBJ2-1; there is no DNA to check the TCRdb D call of TRBD2. Germline CDR1 is SGHAT and CDR2 is FQDESV (reference sequence). CDR3 length equals 14 residues.

The chain combines TRBV11-2 with TRBJ2-7. This CDR3 contains 13 residues. Germline CDR1 and CDR2: SGHAT and FQNNGV. CDR3 region: CASSSGGLLEQYF. The variable domain in full, with the rest retrieved from reference TRBV11-2 and TRBJ2-7, is EAGVAQSPRYKIIEKRQSVAFWCNPISGHATLYWYQQILGQGPKLLIQFQNNGVVDDSQLPKDRFSAERLKGVDSTLKIQPAKLEDSAVYLCASSSGGLLEQYFGPGTRLTVT.

This rearrangement joins TRBV15 to TRBJ1-4; the TRBD1 assignment by TCRdb is unverifiable without DNA. CDR1 LNHNV and CDR2 YYDKDF come from the germline V gene (reference sequence). The CDR3 sequence is 16 residues long. The CDR3 sequence: CATSSHLTGTNEKLFF. The whole variable domain, remainder taken from reference TRBV15 and TRBJ1-4, is DAMVIQNPRYQVTQFGKPVTLSCSQTLNHNVMYWYQQKSSQAPKLLFHYYDKDFNNEADTPDNFQSRRPNTSFCFLDIRSPGLGDTAMYLCATSSHLTGTNEKLFFGSGTQLSVL.

The chain has TRBV9 and TRBJ1-1; without DNA, the TCRdb call of TRBD1 cannot be checked. This CDR3 is 17 amino acids long. Germline V gives CDR1 SGDLS, CDR2 YYNGEE. This CDR3 is CASSVVGGDRPNTEAFF.

V usage is TRBV20-1 and J usage is TRBJ2-7. The CDR3 is 14 amino acids. Germline V gene lookup returns CDR1 DFQATT and CDR2 SNEGSKA (reference sequence). The CDR3 region is CSALMYERPYEQYF.

The chain combines TRBV7-2 with TRBJ1-6; as DNA is missing, the TRBD1 call by TCRdb cannot be tested. The germline V gene has CDR1 SGHTA and CDR2 FQGNSA. This CDR3 contains 19 residues. CDR3 protein: CASSFAPGTFSSYNSPLHF.